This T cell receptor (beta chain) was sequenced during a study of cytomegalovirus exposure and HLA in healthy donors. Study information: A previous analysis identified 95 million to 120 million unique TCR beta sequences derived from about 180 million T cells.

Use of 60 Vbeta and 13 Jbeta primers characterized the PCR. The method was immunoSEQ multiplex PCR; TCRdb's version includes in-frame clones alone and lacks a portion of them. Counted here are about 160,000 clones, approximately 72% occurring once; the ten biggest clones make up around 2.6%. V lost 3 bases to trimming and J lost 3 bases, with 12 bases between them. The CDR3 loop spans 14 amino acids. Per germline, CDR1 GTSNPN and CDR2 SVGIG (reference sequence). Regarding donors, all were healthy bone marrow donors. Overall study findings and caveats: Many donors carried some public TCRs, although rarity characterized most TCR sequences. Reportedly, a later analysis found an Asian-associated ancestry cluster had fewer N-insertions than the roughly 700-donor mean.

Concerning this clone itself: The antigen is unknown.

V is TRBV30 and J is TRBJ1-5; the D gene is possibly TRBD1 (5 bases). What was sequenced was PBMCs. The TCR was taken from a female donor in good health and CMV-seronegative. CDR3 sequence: CAWSMDIDNQPQHF. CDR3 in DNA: TGTGCCTGGAGCATGGACATTGACAATCAGCCCCAGCATTTT.